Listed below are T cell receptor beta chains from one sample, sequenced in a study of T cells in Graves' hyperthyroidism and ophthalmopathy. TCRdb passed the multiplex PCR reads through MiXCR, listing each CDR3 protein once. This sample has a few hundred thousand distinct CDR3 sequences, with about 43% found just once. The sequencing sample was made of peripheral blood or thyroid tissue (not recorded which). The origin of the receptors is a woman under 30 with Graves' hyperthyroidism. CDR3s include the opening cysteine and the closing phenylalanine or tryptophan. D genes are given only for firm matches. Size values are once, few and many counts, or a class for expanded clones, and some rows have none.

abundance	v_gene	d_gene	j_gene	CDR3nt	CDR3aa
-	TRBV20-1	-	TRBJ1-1	TGCAGTGCCAGCAGTTACCAGTTGAACACTGAAGCTTTCTTT	CSASSYQLNTEAFF
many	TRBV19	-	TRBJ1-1	TGTGCCAGTAGTATAGGGGGGAGCACTGAAGCTTTCTTT	CASSIGGSTEAFF
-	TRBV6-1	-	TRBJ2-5	TGTACCAGCAGCTTTAGAGACACCGGGGGGCATGAGACCCAGTACTTC	CTSSFRDTGGHETQYF
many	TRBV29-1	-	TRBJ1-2	TGCAGCGTTGGGGAAGGTGGGGGCTACACCTTC	CSVGEGGGYTF
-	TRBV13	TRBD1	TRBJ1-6	TGTGCCAGCAAAATTCGGACAGGCGGGAATTCACCCCTCCACTTT	CASKIRTGGNSPLHF
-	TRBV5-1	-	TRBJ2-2	TGCGCCAGCAGTCCGGTCCTAGGCGGGGAGCTGTTTTTT	CASSPVLGGELFF
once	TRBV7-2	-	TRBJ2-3	TGTGCCAGCTCCAGGGTAGTCGACCCTGCAGATACGCAGTATTTT	CASSRVVDPADTQYF
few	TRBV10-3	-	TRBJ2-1	TGTGCCATCAGTGACGAATCAGGGGTTATGGATGAGCAGTTCTTC	CAISDESGVMDEQFF
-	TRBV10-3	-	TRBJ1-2	TGTGCCGTGGGGCTGGGAGGAAATGGCTACACCTTC	CAVGLGGNGYTF
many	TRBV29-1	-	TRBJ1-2	TGCAGCGTTGACTTACAGGGTGGCTATGGCTACACCTTC	CSVDLQGGYGYTF
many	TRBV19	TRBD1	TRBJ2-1	TGTGCCAGTTACAGGGGGAATGAGCAGTTCTTC	CASYRGNEQFF
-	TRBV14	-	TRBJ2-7	TGTGCCAGCACCCAAGAGAACCCCGAGCAGTACTTC	CASTQENPEQYF
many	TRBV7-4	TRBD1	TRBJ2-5	TGTGCCAGCAGCATTTCCGGGACAGGGCCACAAGAGACCCAGTACTTC	CASSISGTGPQETQYF
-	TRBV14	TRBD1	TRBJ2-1	TGTGCCAGCAGCCAACCGGGACAGGGTCTTAATGAGCAGTTCTTC	CASSQPGQGLNEQFF
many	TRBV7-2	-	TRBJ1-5	TGTGCCAGCAGCTCGTGGAGGGATAGCAATCAGCCCCAGCATTTT	CASSSWRDSNQPQHF
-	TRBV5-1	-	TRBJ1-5	TGCGCCAGCAGCTGGGGGGTGAATCAGCCCCAGCATTTT	CASSWGVNQPQHF
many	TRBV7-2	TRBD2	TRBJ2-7	TGTGCCAGCAGCTTTCTAGCGGGAGACTCCTACGAGCAGTACTTC	CASSFLAGDSYEQYF
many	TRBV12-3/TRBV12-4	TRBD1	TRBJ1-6	TGTGCCAGCAGTTTGGACAGGGGTGGTTCACCCCTCCACTTT	CASSLDRGGSPLHF
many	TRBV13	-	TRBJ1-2	TGTGCCAGCAGCTCGTCCCTGGGCTACACCTTC	CASSSSLGYTF
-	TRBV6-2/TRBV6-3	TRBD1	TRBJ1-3	TGTGCCAGCAAACGGGGGAAGGTGGACAGGGTTGGAAACACCATATATTTT	CASKRGKVDRVGNTIYF
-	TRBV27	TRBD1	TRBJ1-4	TGTGCCAGCAGTTCAGGGACAGGGGCGTCAATCGACGAAAAACTGTTTTTT	CASSSGTGASIDEKLFF
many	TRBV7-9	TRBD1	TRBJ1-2	TGTGCCAGCAGCCCCGGACAGGGGAGTGCTAACTATGGCTACACCTTC	CASSPGQGSANYGYTF
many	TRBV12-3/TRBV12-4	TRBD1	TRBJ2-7	TGTGCCAGCAGTCCGGGACAGGGGCGACACGAGCAGTACTTC	CASSPGQGRHEQYF
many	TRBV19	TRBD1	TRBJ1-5	TGTGCCAGTAGTACCGGGACAGGGATGGGTCAGCCCCAGCATTTT	CASSTGTGMGQPQHF